These T cell receptor beta chains were read from a single sample in a study of blood T cell repertoires in COVID-19. TCRdb's table, derived via immunoSEQ multiplex PCR, lists solely in-frame clones and lacks some. The profile shows roughly 49,000 clones, roughly 80% of them singletons. The sequenced material came from peripheral blood. All receptors derive from a human donor in a cohort sampled during active COVID-19. Both conserved end residues are part of each CDR3. A D gene is named only where the DNA matches it firmly. The listing skips clone size in some rows; elsewhere it reads once, few, many or a size class.

J gene: TRBJ2-7
clone size: .
D gene: TRBD2
V gene: TRBV4-2
CDR3 length: 16
CDR3 protein: CASSLLPGGSSYEQYF
CDR3 DNA: TGTGCCAGCAGCCTCCTGCCGGGGGGGAGCTCCTACGAGCAGTACTTC

J gene: TRBJ2-6
clone size: .
D gene: .
V gene: TRBV3-1/TRBV3-2
CDR3 length: 16
CDR3 protein: CASSPGTGTGANVLTF
CDR3 DNA: TGTGCCAGCAGCCCCGGAACAGGGACTGGGGCCAACGTCCTGACTTTC

J gene: TRBJ1-2
clone size: .
D gene: .
V gene: TRBV19
CDR3 length: 16
CDR3 protein: CASSISGEGYNYGYTF
CDR3 DNA: TGTGCCAGTAGTATTTCAGGGGAAGGCTATAACTATGGCTACACCTTC

J gene: TRBJ1-1
clone size: .
D gene: .
V gene: TRBV5-4
CDR3 length: 13
CDR3 protein: CASSFLAGTEAFF
CDR3 DNA: TGTGCCAGCAGCTTTTTAGCGGGCACTGAAGCTTTCTTT

J gene: TRBJ1-5
clone size: .
D gene: .
V gene: TRBV6-4
CDR3 length: 11
CDR3 protein: CASSPLQPQHF
CDR3 DNA: TGTGCCAGCAGTCCTCTTCAGCCCCAGCATTTT

J gene: TRBJ2-3
clone size: .
D gene: .
V gene: TRBV5-1
CDR3 length: 12
CDR3 protein: CASSLNSDTQYF
CDR3 DNA: TGCGCCAGCAGCTTGAACTCAGATACGCAGTATTTT

J gene: TRBJ1-4
clone size: .
D gene: TRBD1
V gene: TRBV28
CDR3 length: 15
CDR3 protein: CASSTPGQINEKLFF
CDR3 DNA: TGTGCCAGCAGTACTCCGGGACAGATTAATGAAAAACTGTTTTTT

J gene: TRBJ1-2
clone size: many
D gene: .
V gene: TRBV9
CDR3 length: 11
CDR3 protein: CASSSLLGYTF
CDR3 DNA: TGTGCCAGCAGCTCACTACTGGGCTACACCTTC

J gene: TRBJ2-7
clone size: .
D gene: TRBD1
V gene: TRBV19
CDR3 length: 13
CDR3 protein: CASTDRGRLEQYF
CDR3 DNA: TGTGCCAGCACAGACAGGGGGCGCCTCGAGCAGTACTTC

J gene: TRBJ2-7
clone size: .
D gene: TRBD1
V gene: TRBV6-2/TRBV6-3
CDR3 length: 12
CDR3 protein: CASSWTGDEQYF
CDR3 DNA: TGTGCCAGCAGTTGGACAGGCGACGAGCAGTACTTC

J gene: TRBJ1-5
clone size: once
D gene: .
V gene: TRBV29-1
CDR3 length: 13
CDR3 protein: CSASAGFNQPQHF
CDR3 DNA: TGCAGCGCTTCCGCAGGCTTCAATCAGCCCCAGCATTTT

J gene: TRBJ2-3
clone size: .
D gene: TRBD1
V gene: TRBV5-1
CDR3 length: 13
CDR3 protein: CASSLNRGDTQYF
CDR3 DNA: TGCGCCAGCAGCTTGAACAGGGGAGATACGCAGTATTTT

J gene: TRBJ2-7
clone size: once
D gene: TRBD1
V gene: TRBV2
CDR3 length: 15
CDR3 protein: CASSEAGTGSYEQYF
CDR3 DNA: TGTGCCAGCAGTGAAGCTGGGACAGGGTCCTACGAGCAGTACTTC